One and the same sample provided the 6 T cell receptor beta chains below, sequenced in a study of blood T cell repertoires in COVID-19. The table came from immunoSEQ multiplex PCR; TCRdb's copy has only in-frame clones and leaves some out. The sample carries 200,000 to 250,000 clones, approximately 81% recorded once. Sequencing input: PBMCs or T cells enriched from blood (not recorded which). These receptors originate from a man in his forties who had recovered from COVID-19.

The gene calls are TRBV5-8 and TRBJ2-1; TRBD2 agrees at 8 bases. V lost 4 bases, J lost 8 bases, and 8 bases stayed unmatched. Germline CDR1 and CDR2: SGHTS and YDEGEE. The CDR3 sequence is 14 residues long. The DNA for the CDR3 is TGTGCCAGCAGCCCGAGGACTAGCCGCGATGAGCAGTTCTTC. Its protein is CASSPRTSRDEQFF.

This chain links TRBV19 with TRBJ1-5; D remains ambiguous. The CDR3 totals 14 residues. Germline values: CDR1 LNHDA, CDR2 SQIVND (reference sequence). V lost 3 bases, J lost 0 bases, and 6 bases lay in between. In DNA, the CDR3 is TGTGCCAGTAGTATGGTCGGTAGCAATCAGCCCCAGCATTTT. Translated, it gives CASSMVGSNQPQHF.

The gene calls are TRBV28 and TRBJ2-2; tentative D call: TRBD1 (6 bases). Germline CDR1 reads MDHEN; CDR2 reads SYDVKM. This CDR3 region has 16 residues. The V end lost 5 bases, the J end lost 0 bases, and 13 bases lay between the germline ends. Written as DNA, the CDR3 is TGTGCCAGCAGTAAGCCAGGGGCCCCGAACACCGGGGAGCTGTTTTTT. It specifies CASSKPGAPNTGELFF.

V gene TRBV7-9 combines with J gene TRBJ1-3, with D possibly matching TRBD1 (5 bases). Germline CDR1 and CDR2: SEHNR and FQNEAQ (reference sequence). V was pared by 1 base and J by 0 bases, with 13 bases between. The CDR3 covers 17 residues. This CDR3 is CASSLEAGGGSGNTIYF. Written as DNA, the CDR3 is TGTGCCAGCAGCTTAGAAGCGGGGGGAGGCTCTGGAAACACCATATATTTT.

The chain joins TRBV5-4 to TRBJ2-7; D is uncertain. Germline CDR1 SGHNT, CDR2 YYREEE (reference sequence). The CDR3 is 14 amino acids. Trimming stripped 1 base from V and 5 bases from J, with 13 bases between. The DNA of the CDR3 is TGTGCCAGCAGCTTGTTACTCAGGAATAACGAGCAGTACTTC. Its protein is CASSLLLRNNEQYF. The complete variable domain, with remaining parts taken from reference TRBV5-4 and TRBJ2-7, reads ETGVTQSPTHLIKTRGQQVTLRCSSQSGHNTVSWYQQALGQGPQFIFQYYREEENGRGNFPPRFSGLQFPNYSSELNVNALELDDSALYLCASSLLLRNNEQYFGPGTRLTVT.

The chain has TRBV5-1 and TRBJ2-3; TRBD2 agrees at 12 bases. Trimming at V came to 0 bases and at J to 5 bases, leaving 1 base not matched to a gene. The CDR3 length is 15 residues. Germline CDR1 is SGHRS and CDR2 is YFSETQ. CDR3 in amino acids: CASSLGGLAGDTQYF. The DNA for the CDR3 is TGCGCCAGCAGCTTGGGGGGACTAGCGGGAGATACGCAGTATTTT.